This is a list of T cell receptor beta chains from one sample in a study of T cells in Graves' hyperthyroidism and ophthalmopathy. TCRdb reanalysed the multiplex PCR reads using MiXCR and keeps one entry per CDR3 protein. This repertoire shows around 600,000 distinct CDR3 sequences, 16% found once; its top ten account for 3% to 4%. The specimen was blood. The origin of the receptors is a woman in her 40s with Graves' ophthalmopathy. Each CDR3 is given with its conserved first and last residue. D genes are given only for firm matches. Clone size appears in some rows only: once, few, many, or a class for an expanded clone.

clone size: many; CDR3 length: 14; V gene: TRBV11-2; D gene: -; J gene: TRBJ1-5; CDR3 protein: CASSLTGTRQPQHF; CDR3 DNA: TGTGCCAGCAGCTTAACCGGGACAAGGCAGCCCCAGCATTTT
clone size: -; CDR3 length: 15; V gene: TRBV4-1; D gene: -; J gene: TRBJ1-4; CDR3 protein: CASSHDGSADEKLFF; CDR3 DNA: TGCGCCAGCAGCCACGACGGGTCCGCAGATGAAAAACTGTTTTTT
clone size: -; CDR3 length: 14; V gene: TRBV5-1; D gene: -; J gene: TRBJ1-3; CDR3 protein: CASTWDGSGNTIYF; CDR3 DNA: TGCGCCAGCACGTGGGACGGCTCTGGAAACACCATATATTTT
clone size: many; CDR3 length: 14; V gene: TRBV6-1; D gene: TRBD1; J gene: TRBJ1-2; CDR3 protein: CASSADRVTSGYTF; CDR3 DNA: TGTGCCAGCAGTGCCGACAGGGTGACGAGCGGCTACACCTTC
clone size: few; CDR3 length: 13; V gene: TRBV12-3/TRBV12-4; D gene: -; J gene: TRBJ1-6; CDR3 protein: CASTLGGISPLHF; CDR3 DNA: TGTGCCAGCACTCTGGGGGGGATTTCACCCCTCCACTTT
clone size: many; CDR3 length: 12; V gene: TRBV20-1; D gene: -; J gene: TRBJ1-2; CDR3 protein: CSARDWGDGYTF; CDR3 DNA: TGCAGTGCTAGAGATTGGGGGGACGGCTACACCTTC
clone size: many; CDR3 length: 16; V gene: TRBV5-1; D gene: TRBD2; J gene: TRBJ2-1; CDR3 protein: CASSLGLAVLYNEQFF; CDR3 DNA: TGCGCCAGCAGCTTGGGGCTAGCGGTGCTTTACAATGAGCAGTTCTTC
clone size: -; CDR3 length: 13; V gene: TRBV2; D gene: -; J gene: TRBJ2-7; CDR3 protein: CASGWDTSYEQYF; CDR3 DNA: TGTGCCAGCGGATGGGACACCTCCTACGAGCAGTACTTC
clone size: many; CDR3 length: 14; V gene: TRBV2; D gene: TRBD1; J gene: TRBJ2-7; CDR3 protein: CASTSGQGWYEQYF; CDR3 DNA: TGTGCCAGCACTTCCGGACAGGGGTGGTACGAGCAGTACTTC
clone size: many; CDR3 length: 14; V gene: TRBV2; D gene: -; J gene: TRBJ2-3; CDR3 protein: CAIGTGSSTDTQYF; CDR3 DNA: TGTGCCATCGGGACGGGATCTAGCACAGATACGCAGTATTTT
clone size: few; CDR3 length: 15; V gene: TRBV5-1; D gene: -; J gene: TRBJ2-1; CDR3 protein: CASSPTGQTYNEQFF; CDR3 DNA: TGCGCCAGCAGCCCGACAGGACAGACATACAATGAGCAGTTCTTC
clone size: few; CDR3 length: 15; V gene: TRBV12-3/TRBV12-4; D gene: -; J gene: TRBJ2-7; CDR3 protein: CASSLGAVFKDEQYF; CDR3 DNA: TGTGCCAGCAGTTTAGGAGCAGTTTTTAAGGACGAGCAGTACTTC
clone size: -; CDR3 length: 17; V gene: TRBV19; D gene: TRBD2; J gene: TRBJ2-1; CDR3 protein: CASSIVWVGGRSNEQFF; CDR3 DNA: TGTGCCAGTAGTATAGTTTGGGTGGGCGGGAGGTCTAATGAGCAGTTCTTC
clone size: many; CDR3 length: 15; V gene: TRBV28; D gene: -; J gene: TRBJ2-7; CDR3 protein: CASSFSRGVSYEQYF; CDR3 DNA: TGTGCCAGCAGTTTTTCCAGGGGGGTTTCCTACGAGCAGTACTTC
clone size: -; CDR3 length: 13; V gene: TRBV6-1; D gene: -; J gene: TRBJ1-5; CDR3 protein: CASRRQPNQPQHF; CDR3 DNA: TGTGCCAGCAGAAGACAGCCAAATCAGCCCCAGCATTTT
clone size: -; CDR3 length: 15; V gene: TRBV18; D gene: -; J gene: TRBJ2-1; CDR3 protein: CASSPPVQGRIEQFF; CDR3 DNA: TGTGCCAGCTCACCACCGGTACAGGGGAGGATTGAGCAGTTCTTC
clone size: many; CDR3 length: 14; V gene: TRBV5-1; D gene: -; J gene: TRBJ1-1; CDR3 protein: CASSLEGRVIEAFF; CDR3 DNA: TGCGCCAGCAGCTTGGAGGGCAGGGTGATTGAAGCTTTCTTT
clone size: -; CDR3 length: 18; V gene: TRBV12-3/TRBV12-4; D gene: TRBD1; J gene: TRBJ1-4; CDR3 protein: CASSLTRDSWRTNENLFF; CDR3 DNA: TGTGCCAGCAGTCTCACAAGGGACAGTTGGAGGACTAATGAAAACCTGTTTTTT
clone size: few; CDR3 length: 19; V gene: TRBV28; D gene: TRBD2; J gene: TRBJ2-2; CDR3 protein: CASSSSPGTSGSRSGELFF; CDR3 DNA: TGTGCCAGCAGTTCAAGTCCCGGGACTAGCGGGAGTAGGTCCGGGGAGCTGTTTTTT
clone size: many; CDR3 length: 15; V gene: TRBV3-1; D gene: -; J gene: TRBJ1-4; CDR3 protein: CASRSFYATNEKLFF; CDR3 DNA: TGTGCCAGTCGTTCTTTTTATGCAACTAATGAAAAACTGTTTTTT
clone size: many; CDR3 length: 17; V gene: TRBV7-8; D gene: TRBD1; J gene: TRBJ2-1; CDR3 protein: CASSLSRGLRSYNEQFF; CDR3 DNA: TGTGCCAGCAGCTTAAGCAGGGGGCTTCGCTCCTACAATGAGCAGTTCTTC
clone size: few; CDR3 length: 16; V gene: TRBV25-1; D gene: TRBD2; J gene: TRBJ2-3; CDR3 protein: CASSEFRGGRTDTQYF; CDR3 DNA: TGTGCCAGCAGTGAATTTCGCGGGGGGCGTACAGATACGCAGTATTTT
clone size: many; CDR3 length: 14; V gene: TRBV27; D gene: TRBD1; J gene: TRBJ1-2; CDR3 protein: CASSPRDRGYGYTF; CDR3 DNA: TGTGCCAGCAGTCCCCGGGACAGAGGCTATGGCTACACCTTC
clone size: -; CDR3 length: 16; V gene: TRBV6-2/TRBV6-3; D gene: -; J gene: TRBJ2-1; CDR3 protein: CASSWRTFSSYNEQFF; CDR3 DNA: TGTGCCAGCAGTTGGCGGACTTTCAGCTCCTACAATGAGCAGTTCTTC
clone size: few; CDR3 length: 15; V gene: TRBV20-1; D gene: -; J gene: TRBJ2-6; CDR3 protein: CSAGPVNSGANVLTF; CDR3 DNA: TGCAGTGCTGGACCAGTTAATTCTGGGGCCAACGTCCTGACTTTC
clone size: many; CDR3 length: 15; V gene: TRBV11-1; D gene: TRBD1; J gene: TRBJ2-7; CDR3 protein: CASSSGQGNSYEQYF; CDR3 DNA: TGTGCCAGCAGCTCGGGACAGGGTAACTCCTACGAGCAGTACTTC
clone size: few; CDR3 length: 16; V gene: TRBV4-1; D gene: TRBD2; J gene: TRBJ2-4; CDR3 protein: CASSQVASGGQNIQYF; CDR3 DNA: TGCGCCAGCAGCCAAGTGGCTAGCGGGGGTCAAAACATTCAGTACTTC
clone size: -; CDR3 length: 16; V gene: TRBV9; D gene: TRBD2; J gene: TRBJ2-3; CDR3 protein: CASSEGLAGITDTQYF; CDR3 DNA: TGTGCCAGCAGCGAGGGACTAGCGGGGATCACAGATACGCAGTATTTT
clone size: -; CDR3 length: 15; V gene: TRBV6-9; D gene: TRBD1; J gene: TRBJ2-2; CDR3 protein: CASSSLGQGSGELFF; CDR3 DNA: TGTGCCAGCAGTTCCCTGGGACAGGGATCCGGGGAGCTGTTTTTT
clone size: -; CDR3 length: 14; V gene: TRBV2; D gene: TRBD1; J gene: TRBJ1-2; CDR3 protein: CATRTAWTGDGYTF; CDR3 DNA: TGTGCCACCAGGACCGCTTGGACAGGGGATGGCTACACCTTC
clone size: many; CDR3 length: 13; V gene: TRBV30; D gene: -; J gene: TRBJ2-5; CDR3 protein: CAWSGNYQETQYF; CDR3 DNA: TGTGCCTGGAGTGGTAACTACCAAGAGACCCAGTACTTC
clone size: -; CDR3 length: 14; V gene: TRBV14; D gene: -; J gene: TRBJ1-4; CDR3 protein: CASSQGTWDEKLFF; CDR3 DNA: TGTGCCAGCAGCCAAGGGACGTGGGATGAAAAACTGTTTTTT
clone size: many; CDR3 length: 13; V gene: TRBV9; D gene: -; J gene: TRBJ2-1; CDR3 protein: CASSVVQSDEQFF; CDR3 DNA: TGTGCCAGCAGCGTAGTTCAAAGCGATGAGCAGTTCTTC
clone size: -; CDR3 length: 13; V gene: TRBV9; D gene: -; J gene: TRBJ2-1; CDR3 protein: CASSVGPFDEQFF; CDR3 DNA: TGTGCCAGCAGCGTAGGGCCGTTTGATGAGCAGTTCTTC
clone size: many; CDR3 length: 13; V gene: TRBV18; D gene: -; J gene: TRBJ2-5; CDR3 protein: CASSPGTPETQYF; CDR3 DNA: TGTGCCAGCTCACCTGGGACACCCGAGACCCAGTACTTC